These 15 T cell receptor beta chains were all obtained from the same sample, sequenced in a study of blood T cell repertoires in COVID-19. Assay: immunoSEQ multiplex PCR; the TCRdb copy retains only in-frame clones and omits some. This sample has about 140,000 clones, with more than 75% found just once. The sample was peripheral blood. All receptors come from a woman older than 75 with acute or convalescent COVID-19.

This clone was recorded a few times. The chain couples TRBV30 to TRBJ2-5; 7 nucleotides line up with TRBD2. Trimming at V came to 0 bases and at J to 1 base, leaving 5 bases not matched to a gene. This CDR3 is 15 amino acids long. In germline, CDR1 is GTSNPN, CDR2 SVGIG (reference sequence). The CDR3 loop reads CAWSVGRGSQETQYF. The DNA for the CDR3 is TGTGCCTGGAGTGTGGGGCGGGGGTCCCAAGAGACCCAGTACTTC.

The CDR3 sequence: CASSSDRGMNTEAFF. The CDR3 coding sequence is TGCGCCAGCAGCAGCGACAGGGGGATGAACACTGAAGCTTTCTTT. The chain is built from TRBV5-1 and TRBJ1-1, with 9 positions matching TRBD1. The CDR3 covers 15 residues. V lost 4 bases and J lost 0; bases outside the gene matches: 4. Germline CDR1 SGHRS, CDR2 YFSETQ.

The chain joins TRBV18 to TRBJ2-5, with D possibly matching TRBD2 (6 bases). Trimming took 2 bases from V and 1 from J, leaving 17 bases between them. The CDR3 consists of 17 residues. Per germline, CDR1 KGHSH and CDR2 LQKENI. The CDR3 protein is CASSPFPGTGAQETQYF. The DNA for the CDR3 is TGTGCCAGCTCACCATTTCCCGGGACTGGGGCCCAAGAGACCCAGTACTTC.

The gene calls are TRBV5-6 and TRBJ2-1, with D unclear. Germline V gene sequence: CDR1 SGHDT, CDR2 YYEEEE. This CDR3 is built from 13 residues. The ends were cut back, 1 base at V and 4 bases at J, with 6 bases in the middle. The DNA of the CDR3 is TGTGCCAGCAGCTTGTCCGTATACAATGAGCAGTTCTTC. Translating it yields CASSLSVYNEQFF.

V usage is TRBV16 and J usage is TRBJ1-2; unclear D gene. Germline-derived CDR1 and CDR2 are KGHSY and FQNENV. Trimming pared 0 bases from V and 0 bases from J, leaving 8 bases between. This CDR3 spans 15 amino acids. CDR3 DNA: TGTGCCAGCAGCCAATCGCGCGGTACTAACTATGGCTACACCTTC. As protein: CASSQSRGTNYGYTF. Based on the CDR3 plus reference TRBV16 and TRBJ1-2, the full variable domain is GEEVAQTPKHLVRGEGQKAKLYCAPIKGHSYVFWYQQVLKNEFKFLISFQNENVFDETGMPKERFSAKCLPNSPCSLEIQATKLEDSAVYFCASSQSRGTNYGYTFGSGTRLTVV.

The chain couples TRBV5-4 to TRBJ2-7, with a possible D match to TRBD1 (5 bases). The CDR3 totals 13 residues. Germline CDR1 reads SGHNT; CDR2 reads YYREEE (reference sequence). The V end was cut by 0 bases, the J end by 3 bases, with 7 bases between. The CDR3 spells CASSLVGRYEQYF. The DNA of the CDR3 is TGTGCCAGCAGCTTGGTGGGGCGCTACGAGCAGTACTTC.

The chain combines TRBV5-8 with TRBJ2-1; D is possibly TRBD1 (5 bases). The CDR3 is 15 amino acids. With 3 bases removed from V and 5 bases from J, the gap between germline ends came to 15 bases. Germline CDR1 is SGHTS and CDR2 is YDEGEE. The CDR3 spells CASSYTQGFHNEQFF. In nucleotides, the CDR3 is TGTGCCAGCAGCTACACGCAGGGTTTCCACAATGAGCAGTTCTTC.

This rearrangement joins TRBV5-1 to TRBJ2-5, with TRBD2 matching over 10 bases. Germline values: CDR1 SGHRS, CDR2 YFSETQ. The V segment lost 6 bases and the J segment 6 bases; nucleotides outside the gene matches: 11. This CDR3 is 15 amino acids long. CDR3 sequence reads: CASTSALAGTKTQYF. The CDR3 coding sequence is TGCGCCAGCACCTCGGCACTAGCGGGGACGAAGACCCAGTACTTC.

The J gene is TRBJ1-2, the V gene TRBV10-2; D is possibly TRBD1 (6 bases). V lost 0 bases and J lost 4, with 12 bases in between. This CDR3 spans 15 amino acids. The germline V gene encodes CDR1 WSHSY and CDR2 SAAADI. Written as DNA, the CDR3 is TGCGCCAGCAGTGAGTCGAACGCAGGGGTCTATGGCTACACCTTC. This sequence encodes CASSESNAGVYGYTF.

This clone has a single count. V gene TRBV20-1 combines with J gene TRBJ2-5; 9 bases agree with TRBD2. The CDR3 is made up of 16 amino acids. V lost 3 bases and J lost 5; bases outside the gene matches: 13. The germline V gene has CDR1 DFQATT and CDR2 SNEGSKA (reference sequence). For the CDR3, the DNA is TGCAGTGCTAGTAGTTCTGTAGCGGGAGATGGGGAGACCCAGTACTTC. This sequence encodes CSASSSVAGDGETQYF.

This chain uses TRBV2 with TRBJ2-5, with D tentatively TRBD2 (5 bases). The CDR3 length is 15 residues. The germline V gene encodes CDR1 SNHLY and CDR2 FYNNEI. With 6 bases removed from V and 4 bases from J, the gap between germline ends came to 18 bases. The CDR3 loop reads CASSALSGIGETQYF. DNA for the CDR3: TGTGCCAGCAGCGCCCTCAGCGGAATCGGAGAGACCCAGTACTTC. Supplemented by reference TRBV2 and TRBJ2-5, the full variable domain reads EPEVTQTPSHQVTQMGQEVILRCVPISNHLYFYWYRQILGQKVEFLVSFYNNEISEKSEIFDDQFSVERPDGSNFTLKIRSTKLEDSAMYFCASSALSGIGETQYFGPGTRLLVL.

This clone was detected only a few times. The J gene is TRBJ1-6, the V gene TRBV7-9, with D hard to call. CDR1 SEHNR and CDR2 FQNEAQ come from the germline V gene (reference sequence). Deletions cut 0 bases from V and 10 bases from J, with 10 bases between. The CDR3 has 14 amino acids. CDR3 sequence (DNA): TGTGCCAGCAGCTTAGCGGGGAGTAACTCACCCCTCCACTTT. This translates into CASSLAGSNSPLHF.

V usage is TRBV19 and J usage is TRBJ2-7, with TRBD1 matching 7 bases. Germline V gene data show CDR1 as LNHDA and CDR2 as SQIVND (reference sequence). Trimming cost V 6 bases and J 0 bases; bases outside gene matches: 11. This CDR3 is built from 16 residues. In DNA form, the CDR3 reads TGTGCCAGTAGCCACCTGCCGGGACAGTCCTCCTACGAGCAGTACTTC. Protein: CASSHLPGQSSYEQYF.

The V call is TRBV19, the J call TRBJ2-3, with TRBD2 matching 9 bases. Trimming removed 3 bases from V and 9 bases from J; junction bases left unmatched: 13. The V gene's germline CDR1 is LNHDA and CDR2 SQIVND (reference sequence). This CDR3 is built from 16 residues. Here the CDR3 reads CASSIYGGGGGRTQYF. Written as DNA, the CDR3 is TGTGCCAGTAGTATTTACGGCGGGGGGGGTGGCCGAACGCAGTATTTT.

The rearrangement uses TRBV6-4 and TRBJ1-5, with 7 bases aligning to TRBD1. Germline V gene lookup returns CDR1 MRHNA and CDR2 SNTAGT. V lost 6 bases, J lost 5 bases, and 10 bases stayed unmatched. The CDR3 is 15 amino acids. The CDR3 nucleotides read TGTGCCAGCAGCGGGGTAGGGGGCAGGTATCAGCCCCAGCATTTT. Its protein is CASSGVGGRYQPQHF.